This T cell receptor (beta chain) was profiled in a study of T cell responses to AZD1222 COVID-19 vaccine (dated by TCRdb to the early 2020s). Background for the entire study: Because spike-specific TCR depth and breadth did not differ between the two schedules, AZD1222 recipients who got a second dose at roughly 4 weeks were pooled with those who got a second dose at roughly 12 weeks. A total of approximately 250 trial participants underwent TCR sequencing, of whom 207 had received two doses of AZD1222 and around 26 had received two doses of the MenACWY control vaccine. Trial participants were enrolled by age into subgroups of 18-55, 56-69 and 70-plus years, and 148, 28 and 57 TCR-sequenced participants, respectively, were included in these subgroups.

The sample's time point label, decoded: baseline before first vaccination. Vaccinee samples came from UK trials COV001 and COV002, including a single-blind randomized controlled phase 2/3 trial of AZD1222 (ChAdOx1 nCoV-19) in healthy adults. For TCRbeta chain sequencing, PBMC samples were collected from trial participants at day 0 and at day 28 after the second dose. The CDR3 regions of human TCRbeta chains were analyzed by immunosequencing. From the authors' description of their analysis: TCRs in the repertoires were compared against a reference library of SARS-CoV-2-specific TCRs that had been generated with the MIRA antigen-specificity platform. Breadth was defined as the fraction of unique TCRs that were SARS-CoV-2-associated. Depth was defined as the fraction of total T cells that were SARS-CoV-2-associated. Using the MIRA data, each spike-specific TCR was mapped to the spike region that the TCR reacts to and placed in a CD4 or CD8 class. Log10-transformed breadth and depth values were compared by one-way ANOVA with Sidak's multiple comparisons tests. TCRdb obtained this table from immuneACCESS and retained in-frame rearrangements with V and J assigned. These tables miss some clones; where compared with another copy, unresolved V genes account for less than half of the shortfall, and the remainder is unexplained. V and J calls and clone size are given by that table; D and trimming were obtained from the DNA. Recorded for this sample are around 130,000 clones; under 95% of them occurred a single time. The ten largest clonotypes hold under 3.5% of the sample.

As regards this clone: Its cognate antigen has yet to be identified. No quality values exist for individual bases; no much larger clone is one base distant.

Here is what the overall study found, with its caveats: Because no samples from the day 14 peak response were available, repertoires could be characterized only after the peak T cell response. The 56-69-year group was small, and its depth increase did not reach significance, likely because of low power. Vaccine-associated CD4 TCRs spanned the whole spike protein, with dominant responses in regions 160-218 and 743-854. Conclusions about previously exposed vaccinees were limited because only six AZD1222 recipients were SARS-CoV-2 seropositive at baseline. Nearly half of unique spike-specific TCRs reportedly recognized epitopes outside regions mutated in the B.1.351 and B.1.1.7 variants. Most participants were white British and females outnumbered males, and the authors suggested that clonal diversity may have been underestimated. After two AZD1222 doses, both the breadth and the depth of spike-specific TCRs were significantly higher than at day 0 and than in MenACWY recipients.

The material was peripheral blood, obtained on day 0 of AZD1222 vaccination. The sequence came from an adult in good health.

The CDR3 protein: CASSEVGAAEAFF. Read as DNA, the sequence is TGTGCCAGCAGCGAGGTGGGTGCCGCTGAAGCTTTCTTT. The chain employs TRBV9 and TRBJ1-1; the D gene lacks a confident call. The trim is 3 bases for V and 6 bases for J, with a gap of 12 bases between the germline ends. Based on the germline V gene, the CDR1 and CDR2 sequences are SGDLS and YYNGEE. From its cysteine to its phenylalanine, the CDR3 spans 13 amino acids. Of the read, only the CDR3 DNA is kept; its 39 bases are in frame from base 1.